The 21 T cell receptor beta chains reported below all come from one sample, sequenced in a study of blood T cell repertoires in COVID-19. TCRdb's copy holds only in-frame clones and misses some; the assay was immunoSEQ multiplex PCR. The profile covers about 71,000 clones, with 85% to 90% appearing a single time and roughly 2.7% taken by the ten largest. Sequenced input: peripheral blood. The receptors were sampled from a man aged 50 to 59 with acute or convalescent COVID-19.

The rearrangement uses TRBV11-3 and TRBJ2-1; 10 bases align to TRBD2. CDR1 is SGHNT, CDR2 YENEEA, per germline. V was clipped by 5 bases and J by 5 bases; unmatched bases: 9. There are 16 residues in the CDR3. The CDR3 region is CASSLGGTSENNEQFF. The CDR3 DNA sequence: TGTGCCAGCAGCCTGGGGGGGACTAGCGAAAACAATGAGCAGTTCTTC.

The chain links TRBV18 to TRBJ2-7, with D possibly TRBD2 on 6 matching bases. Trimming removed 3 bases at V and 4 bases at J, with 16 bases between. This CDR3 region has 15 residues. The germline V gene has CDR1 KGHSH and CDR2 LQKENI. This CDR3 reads CASSPGRRGAYEQYF. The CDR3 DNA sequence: TGTGCCAGCTCACCCGGAAGACGCGGGGCGTACGAGCAGTACTTC.

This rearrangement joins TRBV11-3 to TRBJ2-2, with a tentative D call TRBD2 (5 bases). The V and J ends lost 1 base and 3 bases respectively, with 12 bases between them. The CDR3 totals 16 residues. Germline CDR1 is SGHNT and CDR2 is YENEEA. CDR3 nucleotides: TGTGCCAGCAGCTTAGGGGCCACGAGGGACACCGGGGAGCTGTTTTTT. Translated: CASSLGATRDTGELFF.

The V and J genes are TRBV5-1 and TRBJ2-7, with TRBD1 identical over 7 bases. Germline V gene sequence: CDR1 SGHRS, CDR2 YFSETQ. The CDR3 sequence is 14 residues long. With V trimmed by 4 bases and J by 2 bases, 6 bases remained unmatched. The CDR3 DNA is TGCGCCAGCAGCGGGGACAGTCGGGCCTACGAGCAGTACTTC. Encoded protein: CASSGDSRAYEQYF.

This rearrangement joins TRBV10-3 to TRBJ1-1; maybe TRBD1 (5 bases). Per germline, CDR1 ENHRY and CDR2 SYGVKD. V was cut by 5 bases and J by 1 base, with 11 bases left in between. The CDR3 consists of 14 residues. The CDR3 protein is CAISPSTGNTEAFF. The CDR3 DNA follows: TGTGCCATCAGTCCATCAACAGGGAACACTGAAGCTTTCTTT.

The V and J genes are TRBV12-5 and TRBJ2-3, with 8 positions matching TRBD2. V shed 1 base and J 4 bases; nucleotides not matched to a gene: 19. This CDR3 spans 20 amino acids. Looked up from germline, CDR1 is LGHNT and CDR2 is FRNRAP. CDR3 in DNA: TGTGCTAGTGGTTTGGATCTAGCGGGTTCCCCAACATGGGATGCAGATACGCAGTATTTT. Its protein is CASGLDLAGSPTWDADTQYF.

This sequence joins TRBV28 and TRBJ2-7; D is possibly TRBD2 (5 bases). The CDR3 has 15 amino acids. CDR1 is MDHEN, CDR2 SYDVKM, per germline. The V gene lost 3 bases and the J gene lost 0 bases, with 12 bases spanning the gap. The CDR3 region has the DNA TGTGCCAGCAGTTTCAAGCGAGGGAGCTCCTACGAGCAGTACTTC. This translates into CASSFKRGSSYEQYF.

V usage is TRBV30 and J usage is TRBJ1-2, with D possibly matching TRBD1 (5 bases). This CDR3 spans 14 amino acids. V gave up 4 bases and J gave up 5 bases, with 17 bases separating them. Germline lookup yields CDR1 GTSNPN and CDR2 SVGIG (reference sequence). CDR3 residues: CAWTRTPGLYGYTF. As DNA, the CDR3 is TGTGCCTGGACCCGAACACCAGGGCTTTATGGCTACACCTTC.

CDR3 in DNA: TGTGCCAGCACTTCTTTGGGGGGAGCCGGCTACAATGAGCAGTTCTTC. This encodes CASTSLGGAGYNEQFF. The chain is built from TRBV28 and TRBJ2-1, with D tentatively TRBD2 (6 bases). V was trimmed by 7 bases and J by 3 bases, leaving 19 bases between them. CDR3 length equals 16 residues. From germline, CDR1 is MDHEN and CDR2 SYDVKM.

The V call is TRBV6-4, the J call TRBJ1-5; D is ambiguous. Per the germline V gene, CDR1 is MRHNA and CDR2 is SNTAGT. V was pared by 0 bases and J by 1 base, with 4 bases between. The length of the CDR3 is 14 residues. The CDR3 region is CASSDSESNQPQHF. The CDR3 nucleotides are TGTGCCAGCAGTGACTCGGAGAGCAATCAGCCCCAGCATTTT.

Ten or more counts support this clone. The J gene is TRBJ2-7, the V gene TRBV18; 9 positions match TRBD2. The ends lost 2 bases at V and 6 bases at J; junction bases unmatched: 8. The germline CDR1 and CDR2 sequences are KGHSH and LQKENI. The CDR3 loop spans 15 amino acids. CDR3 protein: CASSPRLAAAGEQYF. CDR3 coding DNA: TGTGCCAGCTCACCAAGACTAGCGGCGGCGGGCGAGCAGTACTTC. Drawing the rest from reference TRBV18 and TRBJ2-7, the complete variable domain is NAGVMQNPRHLVRRRGQEARLRCSPMKGHSHVYWYRQLPEEGLKFMVYLQKENIIDESGMPKERFSAEFPKEGPSILRIQQVVRGDSAAYFCASSPRLAAAGEQYFGPGTRLTVT.

CDR3 DNA sequence: TGTGCCAGCAGCCCCTTTCGCGGGAGGGCCGAGGACATTCAGTACTTC. Encoded protein: CASSPFRGRAEDIQYF. The chain joins TRBV5-6 to TRBJ2-4, with TRBD2 identical over 9 bases. V gave up 4 bases and J gave up 8 bases; unmatched junction bases: 13. Germline lookup yields CDR1 SGHDT and CDR2 YYEEEE. CDR3 length: 16 amino acids.

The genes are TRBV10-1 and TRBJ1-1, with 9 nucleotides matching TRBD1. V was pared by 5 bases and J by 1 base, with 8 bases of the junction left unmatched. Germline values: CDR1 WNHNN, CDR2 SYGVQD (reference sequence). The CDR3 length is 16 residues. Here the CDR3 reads CASSTGTGLANTEAFF. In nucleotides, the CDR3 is TGCGCCAGCAGTACCGGGACAGGGTTGGCGAACACTGAAGCTTTCTTT.

The CDR3 coding sequence is TGTGCCAGCGCGGAGGGGGCGACGTGGGACACTGAAGCTTTCTTT. Translation: CASAEGATWDTEAFF. The chain recombines TRBV27 with TRBJ1-1; 7 bases align to TRBD1. The CDR3 loop spans 15 amino acids. Germline lookup yields CDR1 MNHEY and CDR2 SMNVEV (reference sequence). V lost 8 bases and J lost 3; bases outside the gene matches: 12.

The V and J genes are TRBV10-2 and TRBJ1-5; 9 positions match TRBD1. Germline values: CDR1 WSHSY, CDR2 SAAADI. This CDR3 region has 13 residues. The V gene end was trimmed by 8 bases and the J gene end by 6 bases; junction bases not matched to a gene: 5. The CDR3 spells CASGQGTSQPQHF. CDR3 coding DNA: TGCGCCAGCGGACAGGGGACGAGTCAGCCCCAGCATTTT.

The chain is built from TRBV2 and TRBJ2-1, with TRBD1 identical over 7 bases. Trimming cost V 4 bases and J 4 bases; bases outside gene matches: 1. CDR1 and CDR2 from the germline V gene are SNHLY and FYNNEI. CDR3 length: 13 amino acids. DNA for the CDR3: TGTGCCAGCAGTGGACAGGGTTACAATGAGCAGTTCTTC. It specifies CASSGQGYNEQFF.

DNA for the CDR3: TGTGCCAGCAGTCCGACAGTTTCTGGAAACACCATATATTTT. Amino acids: CASSPTVSGNTIYF. The chain employs TRBV28 and TRBJ1-3; tentative D call: TRBD1 (5 bases). Germline CDR1 and CDR2: MDHEN and SYDVKM. The CDR3 runs to 14 residues. V was cut by 5 bases and J by 1 base, with 9 bases left in between.

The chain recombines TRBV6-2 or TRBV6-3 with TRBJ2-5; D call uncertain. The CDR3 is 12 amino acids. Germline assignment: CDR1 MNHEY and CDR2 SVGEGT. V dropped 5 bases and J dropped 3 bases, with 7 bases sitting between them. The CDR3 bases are TGTGCCAGCAGTCTAGTAAAAGAGACCCAGTACTTC. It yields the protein CASSLVKETQYF.

The CDR3 sequence is CASSQVGQGAFF. The CDR3, as DNA: TGTGCCAGCAGCCAAGTGGGACAAGGAGCTTTCTTT. The rearrangement uses TRBV14 and TRBJ1-1, with a weak D call TRBD1 (6 bases). The V end was cut by 1 base, the J end by 10 bases, with 10 bases between. CDR3 size: 12 residues. Germline V gene lookup returns CDR1 SGHDN and CDR2 FVKESK.

CDR3 nucleotides: TGTGCCAGCAGCGCCAGGGTTTCCTATAATTCACCCCTCCACTTT. It codes for CASSARVSYNSPLHF. J is TRBJ1-6 and V is TRBV7-8; D possibly corresponds to TRBD1 (5 bases). This CDR3 has 15 amino acids. Trimming pared 5 bases from V and 1 base from J, leaving 9 bases between. Germline V lookup: CDR1 SGHVS, CDR2 FQNEAQ.

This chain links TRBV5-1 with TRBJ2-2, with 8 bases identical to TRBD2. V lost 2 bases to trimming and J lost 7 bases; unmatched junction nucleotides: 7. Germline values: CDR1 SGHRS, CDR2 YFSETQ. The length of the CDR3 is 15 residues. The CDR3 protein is CASSFQAGEVGELFF. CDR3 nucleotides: TGCGCCAGCAGCTTTCAAGCGGGAGAGGTCGGGGAGCTGTTTTTT.